The subject of this entry is one T cell receptor (beta chain). Profiling relied on immunoSEQ multiplex PCR, and the TCRdb table lists in-frame clones only, not all of them. This sample has about 110,000 clones, with approximately 82% found just once. The sample originates from a study of blood T cell repertoires in COVID-19. Study as a whole: T cells, B-cell-depleted T cells, or PBMCs supplied cDNA or gDNA.

The CDR3 consists of 15 residues. CDR1 and CDR2 from the germline V gene are SGHTS and YDEGEE. V trimming: 1 base; J trimming: 4 bases; junction bases outside the gene matches: 4. This receptor was taken from a woman aged 55-70 years with acute or convalescent COVID-19. What was sequenced was peripheral blood. V usage is TRBV5-8 and J usage is TRBJ2-1; 8 bases match TRBD1. The CDR3 sequence: CASSLTGTGYNEQFF. Written as DNA, the CDR3 is TGTGCCAGCAGCTTGACCGGGACAGGTTACAATGAGCAGTTCTTC.